This T cell receptor beta chain was recorded in a study of long-term antiretroviral therapy in people with HIV. As concerns this clone: At one boundary the junction diverges from the germline segment, which might be a read error.

The libraries were made with immunoSEQ v3.0 at survey level. The data were produced by immunoSEQ multiplex PCR, yet TCRdb's version contains in-frame clones alone and is incomplete. The table shows tens of thousands of clones, with roughly 87% occurring only once. Germline V lookup: CDR1 SEHNR, CDR2 FQNEAQ (reference sequence). This CDR3 contains 15 residues. This TCR was sampled from a man aged 45-60 years with HIV. The sample here was unsorted PBMCs, taken 2 years after starting antiretroviral therapy. J is TRBJ1-2 and V is TRBV7-9; a weak D match, TRBD1 (5 bases). The CDR3 coding sequence is TGTGCCGGCAGCGTAGAGATGTGGGACAACTATGGCTACACCTTC. Protein sequence: CAGSVEMWDNYGYTF.